This record looks at one T cell receptor (beta chain) sequence and its context. The germline CDR1 and CDR2 sequences are ENHRY and SYGVKD. The CDR3 is 13 residues long. V shed 4 bases, J shed 7 bases, and the junction held 3 bases outside the gene matches. The data were taken from a study of T cells in Graves' hyperthyroidism and ophthalmopathy. Any patient presenting with uncontrolled infection, other autoimmune disease, pregnancy or lactation was left out. Researchers amplified the TCR beta CDR3 regions from RNA transcripts. HTBI primers were the set used in a first-round RT-PCR of the TCR CDR3. TCRdb re-analysed the multiplex PCR reads in MiXCR, keeping a single row per CDR3 protein. There are about 510,000 distinct CDR3 sequences in the sample; about 46% occur only once, and about two fifths lies in the top ten.

This receptor was obtained from an adult woman with Graves' disease, either hyperthyroidism or ophthalmopathy (not recorded which). This chain uses TRBV10-3 with TRBJ1-3; TRBD1 aligns across 8 bases. The sequencing sample was made of peripheral blood or thyroid tissue (not recorded which). For the CDR3, the DNA is TGTGCCATCAGTGCGCAGGGGGCGAACACCATATATTTT. It specifies CAISAQGANTIYF.